The 7 T cell receptor beta chains below come from one sample, sequenced in a study of OX40 agonist ivuxolimab in advanced cancers. Only in-frame clones appear in the TCRdb table, and some are missing; sequencing was by immunoSEQ multiplex PCR. Of some 84,000 clones listed, roughly 90% are singletons. The sequencing used CD4+ or CD8+ T cells sorted from blood, collected in a trial of the OX40 agonist ivuxolimab. These receptors all stem from an adult with an advanced solid tumor such as melanoma, head and neck, liver or kidney cancer.

The chain joins TRBV27 to TRBJ1-2; no firm D call. V dropped 3 bases and J dropped 0 bases, with 11 bases sitting between them. The germline CDR1 and CDR2 sequences are MNHEY and SMNVEV (reference sequence). This CDR3 comprises 15 residues. DNA for the CDR3: TGTGCCAGCAGTTTCGGACTCCCAGCTAACTATGGCTACACCTTC. Translated: CASSFGLPANYGYTF.

The chain carries TRBV9 and TRBJ1-6; the D gene is possibly TRBD1 (6 bases). CDR1 SGDLS and CDR2 YYNGEE come from the germline V gene. Between the trimmed V and J ends, which lost 3 bases and 2 bases, there was a span of 12 bases. CDR3 length: 16 amino acids. CDR3 bases: TGTGCCAGCAGCGCCGACCAGGGGACCTATAATTCACCCCTCCACTTT. Its protein is CASSADQGTYNSPLHF.

The chain carries TRBV5-5 and TRBJ1-3; no firm D call. The germline CDR1 and CDR2 sequences are SGHKS and YYEKEE (reference sequence). The V gene lost 4 bases and the J gene lost 2 bases, with 7 bases spanning the gap. The CDR3 is 13 amino acids. The CDR3 here is CASSPSPGNTIYF. CDR3 coding DNA: TGTGCCAGCAGCCCATCGCCTGGAAACACCATATATTTT. Filled out from reference TRBV5-5 and TRBJ1-3, the complete variable domain reads DAGVTQSPTHLIKTRGQQVTLRCSPISGHKSVSWYQQVLGQGPQFIFQYYEKEERGRGNFPDRFSARQFPNYSSELNVNALLLGDSALYLCASSPSPGNTIYFGEGSWLTVV.

V usage is TRBV6-1 and J usage is TRBJ2-6; 7 nucleotides align to TRBD1. V shed 11 bases and J 2 bases; nucleotides not matched to a gene: 6. This CDR3 is 14 amino acids long. From germline, CDR1 is MNHNS and CDR2 SASEGT. CDR3 coding DNA: TGTGCCGGGACCGACAGGGCTGGGGCCAACGTCCTGACTTTC. Protein product: CAGTDRAGANVLTF.

V gene TRBV10-1 combines with J gene TRBJ2-1; TRBD1 or TRBD2 may be the D gene (5 bases each). CDR1 WNHNN and CDR2 SYGVQD come from the germline V gene (reference sequence). This CDR3 is 16 amino acids long. V shed 6 bases and J shed 10 bases, with 25 bases lying between them. The CDR3 nucleotides are TGCGCCAGCAGCCCCCCCTGGACGGGGACCCCTCTGGAGCAGTTCTTC. Translating gives CASSPPWTGTPLEQFF.

This clone was found once. J is TRBJ1-2 and V is TRBV7-8; 7 bases map to TRBD1. Germline loops: CDR1 SGHVS, CDR2 FQNEAQ. V shed 3 bases, J shed 1 base, and the junction held 2 bases outside the gene matches. This CDR3 comprises 14 residues. CDR3 protein: CASSFDRDNYGYTF. CDR3 bases: TGTGCCAGCAGCTTCGACAGGGATAACTATGGCTACACCTTC.

This clone was seen once. This chain joins TRBV7-9 and TRBJ1-5; D possibly corresponds to TRBD1 (5 bases). Looked up from germline, CDR1 is SEHNR and CDR2 is FQNEAQ (reference sequence). The V and J ends lost 5 bases and 9 bases respectively, with 17 bases between them. This CDR3 comprises 14 residues. The CDR3 region has the DNA TGTGCCAGCAGCCGGGACGGGGTTCAAGGGCCCCAGCATTTT. It translates to CASSRDGVQGPQHF.